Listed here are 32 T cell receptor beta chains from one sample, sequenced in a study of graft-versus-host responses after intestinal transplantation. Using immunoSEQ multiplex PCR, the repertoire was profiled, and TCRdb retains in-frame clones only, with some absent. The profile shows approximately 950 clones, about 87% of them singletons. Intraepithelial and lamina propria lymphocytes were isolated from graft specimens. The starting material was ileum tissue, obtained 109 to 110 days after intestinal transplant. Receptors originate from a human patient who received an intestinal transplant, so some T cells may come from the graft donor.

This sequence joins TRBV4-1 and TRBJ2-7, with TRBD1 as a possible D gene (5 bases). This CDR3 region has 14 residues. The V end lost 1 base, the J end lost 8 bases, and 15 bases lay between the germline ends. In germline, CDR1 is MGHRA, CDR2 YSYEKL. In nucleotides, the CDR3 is TGCGCCAGCAGCCAAGGACAGTACGCCGACAAGCAGTACTTC. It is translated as CASSQGQYADKQYF.

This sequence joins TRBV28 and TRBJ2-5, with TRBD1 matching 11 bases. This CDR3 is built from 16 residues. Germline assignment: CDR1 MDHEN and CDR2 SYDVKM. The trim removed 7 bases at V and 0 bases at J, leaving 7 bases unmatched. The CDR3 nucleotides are TGTGCCAGCACCATCGGGACAGGGGGGGACCAAGAGACCCAGTACTTC. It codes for CASTIGTGGDQETQYF.

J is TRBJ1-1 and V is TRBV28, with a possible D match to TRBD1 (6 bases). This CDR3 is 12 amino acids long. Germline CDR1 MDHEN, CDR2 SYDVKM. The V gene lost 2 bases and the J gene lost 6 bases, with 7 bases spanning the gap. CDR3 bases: TGTGCCAGCAGTTTAGGGGGCGCTGAAGCTTTCTTT. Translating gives CASSLGGAEAFF.

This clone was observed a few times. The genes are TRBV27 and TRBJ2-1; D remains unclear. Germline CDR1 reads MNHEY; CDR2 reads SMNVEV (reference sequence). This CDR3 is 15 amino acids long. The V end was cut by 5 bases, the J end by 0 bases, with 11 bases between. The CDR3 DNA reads TGTGCCAGCAGTCTACAAATACGCTCCTACAATGAGCAGTTCTTC. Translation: CASSLQIRSYNEQFF.

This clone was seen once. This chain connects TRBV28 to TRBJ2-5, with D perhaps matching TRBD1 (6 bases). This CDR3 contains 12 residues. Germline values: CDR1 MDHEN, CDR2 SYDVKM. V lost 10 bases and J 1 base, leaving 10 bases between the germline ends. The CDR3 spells CATRTAQETQYF. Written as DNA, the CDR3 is TGTGCCACTCGGACAGCCCAAGAGACCCAGTACTTC.

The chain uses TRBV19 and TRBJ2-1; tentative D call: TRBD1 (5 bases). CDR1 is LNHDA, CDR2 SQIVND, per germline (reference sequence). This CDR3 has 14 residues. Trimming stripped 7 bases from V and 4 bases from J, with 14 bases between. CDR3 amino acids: CASNLRADYNEQFF. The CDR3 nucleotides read TGTGCCAGTAACCTCAGGGCAGATTACAATGAGCAGTTCTTC.

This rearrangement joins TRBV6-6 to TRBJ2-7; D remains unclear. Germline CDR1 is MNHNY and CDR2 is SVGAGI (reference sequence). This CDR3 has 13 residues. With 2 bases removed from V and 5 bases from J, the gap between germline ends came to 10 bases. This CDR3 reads CASSYQDRDEQYF. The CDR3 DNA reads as TGTGCCAGCAGTTACCAGGACCGGGACGAGCAGTACTTC.

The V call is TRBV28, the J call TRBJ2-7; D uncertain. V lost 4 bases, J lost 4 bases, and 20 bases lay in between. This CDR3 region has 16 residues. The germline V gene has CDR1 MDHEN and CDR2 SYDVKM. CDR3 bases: TGTGCCAGCAGTTCTAGACGGGCCCCCCGGCAGTACGAGCAGTACTTC. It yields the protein CASSSRRAPRQYEQYF.

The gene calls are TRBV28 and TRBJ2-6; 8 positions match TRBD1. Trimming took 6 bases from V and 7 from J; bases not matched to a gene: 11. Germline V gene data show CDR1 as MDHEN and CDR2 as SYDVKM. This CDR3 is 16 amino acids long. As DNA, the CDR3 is TGTGCCAGCAGCCTCCCCGGACAGGGACGTGCCAACGTCCTGACTTTC. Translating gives CASSLPGQGRANVLTF.

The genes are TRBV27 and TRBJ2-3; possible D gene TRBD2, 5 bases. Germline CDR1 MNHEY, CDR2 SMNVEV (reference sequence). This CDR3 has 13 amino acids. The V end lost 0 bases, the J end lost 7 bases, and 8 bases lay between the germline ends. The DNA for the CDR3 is TGTGCCAGCAGTTTATCACTAGTGAATACGCAGTATTTT. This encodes CASSLSLVNTQYF.

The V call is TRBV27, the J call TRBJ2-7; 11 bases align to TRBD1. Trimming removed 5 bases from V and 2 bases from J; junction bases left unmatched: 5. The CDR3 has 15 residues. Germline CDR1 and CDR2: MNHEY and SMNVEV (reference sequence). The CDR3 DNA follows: TGTGCCAGCAGTCTTGGGACAGGGGGGACCTACGAGCAGTACTTC. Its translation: CASSLGTGGTYEQYF.

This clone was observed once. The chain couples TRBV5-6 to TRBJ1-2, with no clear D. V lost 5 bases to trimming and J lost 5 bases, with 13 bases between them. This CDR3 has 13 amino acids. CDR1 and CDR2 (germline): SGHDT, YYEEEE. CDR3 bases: TGTGCCAGCAGGGCGGGTTCCACATATGGCTACACCTTC. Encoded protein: CASRAGSTYGYTF. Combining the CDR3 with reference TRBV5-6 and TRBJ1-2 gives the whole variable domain DAGVTQSPTHLIKTRGQQVTLRCSPKSGHDTVSWYQQALGQGPQFIFQYYEEEERQRGNFPDRFSGHQFPNYSSELNVNALLLGDSALYLCASRAGSTYGYTFGSGTRLTVV.

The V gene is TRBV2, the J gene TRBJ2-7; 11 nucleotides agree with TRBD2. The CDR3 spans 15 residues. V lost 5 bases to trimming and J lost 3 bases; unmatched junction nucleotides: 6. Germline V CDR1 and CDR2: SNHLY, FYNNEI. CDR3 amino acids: CASSPGTSGFYEQYF. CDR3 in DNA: TGTGCCAGCAGTCCCGGGACTAGCGGTTTCTACGAGCAGTACTTC. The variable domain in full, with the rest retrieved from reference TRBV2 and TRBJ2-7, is EPEVTQTPSHQVTQMGQEVILRCVPISNHLYFYWYRQILGQKVEFLVSFYNNEISEKSEIFDDQFSVERPDGSNFTLKIRSTKLEDSAMYFCASSPGTSGFYEQYFGPGTRLTVT.

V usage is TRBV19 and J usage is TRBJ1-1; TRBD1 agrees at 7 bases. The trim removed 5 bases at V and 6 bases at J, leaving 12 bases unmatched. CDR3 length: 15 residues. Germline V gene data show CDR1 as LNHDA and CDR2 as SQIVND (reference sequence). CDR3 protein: CASSLQTGVGAEAFF. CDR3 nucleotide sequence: TGTGCCAGTAGTCTTCAAACAGGGGTTGGGGCTGAAGCTTTCTTT.

The CDR3 is CASRTGMNTEAFF. CDR3 bases: TGCGCCAGCCGGACAGGGATGAACACTGAAGCTTTCTTT. V usage is TRBV5-1 and J usage is TRBJ1-1; TRBD1 matches 8 bases. CDR1 is SGHRS and CDR2 is YFSETQ in the germline V gene. CDR3 length: 13 residues. V was pared by 7 bases and J by 0 bases, with 2 bases of the junction left unmatched.

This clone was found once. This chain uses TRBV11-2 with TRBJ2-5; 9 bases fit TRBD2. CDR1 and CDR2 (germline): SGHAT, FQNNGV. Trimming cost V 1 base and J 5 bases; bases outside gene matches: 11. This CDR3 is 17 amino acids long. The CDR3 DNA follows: TGTGCCAGCAGCTTAGCGCGGGGTAGCGGGAGAGGGGAGACCCAGTACTTC. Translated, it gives CASSLARGSGRGETQYF.

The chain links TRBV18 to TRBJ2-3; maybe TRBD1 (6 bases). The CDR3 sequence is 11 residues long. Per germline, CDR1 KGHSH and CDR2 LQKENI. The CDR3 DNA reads TGTGCGACCAGGGGCTCAGATACGCAGTATTTT. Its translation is CATRGSDTQYF.

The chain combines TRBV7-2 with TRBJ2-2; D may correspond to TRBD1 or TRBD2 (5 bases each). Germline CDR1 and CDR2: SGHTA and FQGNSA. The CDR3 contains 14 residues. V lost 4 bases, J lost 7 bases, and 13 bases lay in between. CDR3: CASSSTRGHGELFF. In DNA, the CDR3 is TGTGCCAGCAGCTCTACCCGGGGCCACGGGGAGCTGTTTTTT. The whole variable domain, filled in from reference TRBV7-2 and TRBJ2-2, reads GAGVSQSPSNKVTEKGKDVELRCDPISGHTALYWYRQSLGQGLEFLIYFQGNSAPDKSGLPSDRFSAERTGGSVSTLTIQRTQQEDSAVYLCASSSTRGHGELFFGEGSRLTVL.

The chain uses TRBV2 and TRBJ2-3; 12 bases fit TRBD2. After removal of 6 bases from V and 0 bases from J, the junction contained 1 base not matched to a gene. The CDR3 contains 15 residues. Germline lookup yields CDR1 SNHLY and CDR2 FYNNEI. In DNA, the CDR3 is TGTGCCAGCAGGGGGACTAGCGGGAGCACAGATACGCAGTATTTT. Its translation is CASRGTSGSTDTQYF.

CDR3 coding DNA: TGTGCCAGCAGCTTAGGACTAGCGGGAACCTACGAGCAGTACTTC. It translates to CASSLGLAGTYEQYF. The chain joins TRBV7-2 to TRBJ2-7, with 11 positions matching TRBD2. The germline V gene encodes CDR1 SGHTA and CDR2 FQGNSA. The CDR3 totals 15 residues. The V and J ends lost 1 base and 2 bases, in that order; junction bases with no gene match: 1.

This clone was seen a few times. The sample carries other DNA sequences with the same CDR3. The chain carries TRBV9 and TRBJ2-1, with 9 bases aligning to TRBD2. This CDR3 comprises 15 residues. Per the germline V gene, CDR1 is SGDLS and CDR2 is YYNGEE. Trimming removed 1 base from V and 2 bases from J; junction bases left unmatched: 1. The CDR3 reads CASSVLAGPYNEQFF. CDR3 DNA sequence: TGTGCCAGCAGCGTACTAGCGGGGCCCTACAATGAGCAGTTCTTC.

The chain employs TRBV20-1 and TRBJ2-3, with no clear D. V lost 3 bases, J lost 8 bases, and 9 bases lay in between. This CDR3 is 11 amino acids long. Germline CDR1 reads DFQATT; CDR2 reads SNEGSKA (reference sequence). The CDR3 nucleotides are TGCAGTGCTAGCTGGCCTGTTACGCAGTATTTT. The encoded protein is CSASWPVTQYF.

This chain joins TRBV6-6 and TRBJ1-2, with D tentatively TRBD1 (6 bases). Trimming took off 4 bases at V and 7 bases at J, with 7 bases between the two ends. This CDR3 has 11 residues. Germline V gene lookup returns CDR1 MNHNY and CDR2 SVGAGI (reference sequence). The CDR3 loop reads CASSSRGGYTF. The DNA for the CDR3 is TGTGCCAGCAGTTCCAGGGGTGGCTACACCTTC.

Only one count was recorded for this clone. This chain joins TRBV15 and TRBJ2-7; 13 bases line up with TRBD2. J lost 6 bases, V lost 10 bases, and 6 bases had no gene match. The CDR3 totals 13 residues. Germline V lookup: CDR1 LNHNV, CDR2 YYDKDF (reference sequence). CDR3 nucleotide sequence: TGTGCCAGCGCCGGGACTAGCGGGACCGAGCAGTACTTC. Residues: CASAGTSGTEQYF. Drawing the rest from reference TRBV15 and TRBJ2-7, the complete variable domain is DAMVIQNPRYQVTQFGKPVTLSCSQTLNHNVMYWYQQKSSQAPKLLFHYYDKDFNNEADTPDNFQSRRPNTSFCFLDIRSPGLGDTAMYLCASAGTSGTEQYFGPGTRLTVT.

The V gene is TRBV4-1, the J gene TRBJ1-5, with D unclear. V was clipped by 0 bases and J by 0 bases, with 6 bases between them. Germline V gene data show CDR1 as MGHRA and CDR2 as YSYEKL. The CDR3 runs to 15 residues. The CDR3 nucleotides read TGCGCCAGCAGCCAAGAGGGGTATAGCAATCAGCCCCAGCATTTT. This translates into CASSQEGYSNQPQHF.

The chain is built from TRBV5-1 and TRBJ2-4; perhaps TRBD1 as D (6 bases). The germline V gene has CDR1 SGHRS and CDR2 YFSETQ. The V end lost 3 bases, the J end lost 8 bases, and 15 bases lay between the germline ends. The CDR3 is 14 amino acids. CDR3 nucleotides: TGCGCCAGCAGCTCTATCGACAGGATGGACATTCAGTACTTC. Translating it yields CASSSIDRMDIQYF. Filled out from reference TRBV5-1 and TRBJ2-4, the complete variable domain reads KAGVTQTPRYLIKTRGQQVTLSCSPISGHRSVSWYQQTPGQGLQFLFEYFSETQRNKGNFPGRFSGRQFSNSRSEMNVSTLELGDSALYLCASSSIDRMDIQYFGAGTRLSVL.

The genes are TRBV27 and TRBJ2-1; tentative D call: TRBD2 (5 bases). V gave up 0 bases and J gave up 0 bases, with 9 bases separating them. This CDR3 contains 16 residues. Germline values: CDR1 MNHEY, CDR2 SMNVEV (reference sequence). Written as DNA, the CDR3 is TGTGCCAGCAGTTTATCAGCGGAGATCTCCTACAATGAGCAGTTCTTC. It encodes CASSLSAEISYNEQFF.

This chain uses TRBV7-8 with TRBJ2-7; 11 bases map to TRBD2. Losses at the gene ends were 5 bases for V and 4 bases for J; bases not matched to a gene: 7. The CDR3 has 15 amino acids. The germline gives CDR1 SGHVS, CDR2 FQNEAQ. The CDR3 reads CASSPSGRSRYEQYF. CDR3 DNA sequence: TGTGCCAGCAGCCCTAGCGGGAGGAGTCGGTACGAGCAGTACTTC.

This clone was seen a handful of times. CDR3 DNA: TGTGCCAGCAGTTTCTTGGGGTTTCCGAACACTGAAGCTTTCTTT. Its translation is CASSFLGFPNTEAFF. This sequence joins TRBV27 and TRBJ1-1, with D unclear. V lost 3 bases and J lost 1, with 12 bases in between. Germline V gene sequence: CDR1 MNHEY, CDR2 SMNVEV (reference sequence). The CDR3 contains 15 residues.

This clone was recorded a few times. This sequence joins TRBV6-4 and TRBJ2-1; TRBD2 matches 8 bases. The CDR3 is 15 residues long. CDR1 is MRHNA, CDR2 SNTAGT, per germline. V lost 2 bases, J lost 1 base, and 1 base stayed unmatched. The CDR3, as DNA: TGTGCCAGCAGTGACGCTAGCGGGTCCTACAATGAGCAGTTCTTC. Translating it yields CASSDASGSYNEQFF.

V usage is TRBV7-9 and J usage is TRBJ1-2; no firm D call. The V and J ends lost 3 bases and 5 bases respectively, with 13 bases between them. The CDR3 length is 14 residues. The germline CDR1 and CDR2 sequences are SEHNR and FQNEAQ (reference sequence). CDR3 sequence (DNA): TGTGCCAGCAGCTTTAAAAGCAGCCCTTATGGCTACACCTTC. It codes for CASSFKSSPYGYTF. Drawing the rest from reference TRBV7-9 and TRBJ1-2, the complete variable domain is DTGVSQNPRHKITKRGQNVTFRCDPISEHNRLYWYRQTLGQGPEFLTYFQNEAQLEKSRLLSDRFSAERPKGSFSTLEIQRTEQGDSAMYLCASSFKSSPYGYTFGSGTRLTVV.

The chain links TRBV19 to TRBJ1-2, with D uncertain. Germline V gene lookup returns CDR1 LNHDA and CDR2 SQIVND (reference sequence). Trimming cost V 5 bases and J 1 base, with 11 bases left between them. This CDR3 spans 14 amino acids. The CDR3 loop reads CASSVAVDNYGYTF. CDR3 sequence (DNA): TGTGCCAGTAGTGTGGCGGTGGATAACTATGGCTACACCTTC.